This T cell receptor beta chain comes out of a study of CXCR3-negative and CXCR3-positive naive CD8 T cells. Findings and caveats of the study: Post-cryopreservation CXCR3 expression was partly diminished, and the bulk of assays employed fresh PBMCs. Naive subsets did not differ in surface CD5, and TRB CDR3 properties served to infer TCR strength. TRBV-TRBJ usage was alike in naive CXCR3-negative and CXCR3-positive cells but differed in memory cells.

With respect to this clonotype: As yet, its antigen is unknown.

All TRB cDNA libraries came from 5' RACE performed with UMI labels. From its re-call of the 5' RACE reads, TCRdb lists each CDR3 protein once, without DNA. This repertoire includes 50,000 to 65,000 distinct CDR3 sequences. The CDR3 extends over 17 amino acids. The germline V gene has CDR1 LGHNA and CDR2 YSLEER. Sequenced sample: memory CD8+ T cells from blood. The chain has TRBV4-3 and TRBJ1-5; TCRdb's assignment of TRBD1 cannot be checked, as there is no DNA. This TCR derives from a human donor in good health. Some clones in this sample may be carry-over from other donors' samples. This CDR3 reads CASSQDGEQGKPQPQHF.